A selection of T cell receptor beta chains follows, all from one sample in a study of Ad26.COV2.S vaccination and SARS-CoV-2 variants. Profiling relied on immunoSEQ multiplex PCR, and the TCRdb table lists in-frame clones only, not all of them. The table shows 350,000 to 400,000 clones, with around nine tenths occurring only once. Source: peripheral blood, taken in a trial of Ad26.COV2.S vaccine versus placebo. Every receptor here comes from a person between 18 and 65 years old who received the Ad26.COV2.S COVID-19 vaccine or a placebo. Both conserved end residues are part of each CDR3. A D gene is named only where the DNA matches it firmly. Rows give clone size only sometimes, using once, few, many, or a class for an expanded clone.

J,V,size,D,CDR3,DNA
TRBJ1-1,TRBV7-9,-,-,CASSLRRPTTEAFF,TGTGCCAGCAGCTTACGCCGGCCAACCACTGAAGCTTTCTTT
TRBJ1-4,TRBV30,once,TRBD1,CAWRLGGGGKLFF,TGTGCCTGGAGGTTAGGGGGCGGCGGAAAACTGTTTTTT
TRBJ1-1,TRBV2,-,-,CASSEAGRVGNTEAFF,TGTGCCAGCAGTGAAGCTGGTAGGGTGGGGAACACTGAAGCTTTCTTT
TRBJ2-7,TRBV5-1,few,TRBD1,CASSLQPTGVYEQYF,TGCGCCAGCAGCTTACAACCGACAGGGGTCTACGAGCAGTACTTC
TRBJ1-5,TRBV6-5,-,-,CASSRGGDQPQHF,TGTGCCAGCTCCCGGGGGGGTGATCAGCCCCAGCATTTT
TRBJ2-1,TRBV3-1/TRBV3-2,-,-,CASSHEMTYNEQFF,TGTGCCAGCAGCCACGAAATGACGTACAATGAGCAGTTCTTC
TRBJ1-1,TRBV6-5,-,-,CASSSPGRNTEAFF,TGTGCCAGCAGTTCCCCGGGCAGGAACACTGAAGCTTTCTTT
TRBJ1-1,TRBV5-5,-,-,CASSKLGEAFF,TGTGCCAGCAGCAAATTGGGCGAAGCTTTCTTT
TRBJ2-7,TRBV24-1,-,-,CATSDLEGNEQYF,TGTGCCACCAGTGATTTAGAGGGAAATGAGCAGTACTTC
TRBJ2-3,TRBV2,-,TRBD2,CASGERELTDTQYF,TGTGCCAGTGGGGAGCGGGAGCTCACAGATACGCAGTATTTT
TRBJ1-1,TRBV18,-,-,CASSPGITEAFF,TGTGCCAGCTCACCAGGGATCACTGAAGCTTTCTTT
TRBJ2-7,TRBV6-5,-,TRBD2,CASRDTSGVPYEQYF,TGTGCCAGCAGGGATACTAGCGGGGTTCCCTACGAGCAGTACTTC
TRBJ1-4,TRBV6-5,-,TRBD1,CASRRDRWNEKLFF,TGTGCCAGCAGGAGGGACAGATGGAATGAAAAACTGTTTTTT
TRBJ1-2,TRBV4-3,-,-,CASSQIGDGKRGGYTF,TGCGCCAGCAGCCAGATAGGGGACGGTAAACGGGGCGGCTACACCTTC
TRBJ1-1,TRBV27,once,-,CASSLVQGEAFF,TGTGCCAGCAGTTTAGTGCAGGGTGAAGCTTTCTTT
TRBJ1-5,TRBV30,-,-,CAWSPSRQNIRSNQPQHF,TGTGCCTGGAGTCCCAGTCGGCAAAATATACGAAGCAATCAGCCCCAGCATTTT
TRBJ1-2,TRBV10-3,-,-,CATLGTRGEGGYTF,TGTGCCACCCTTGGCACTCGAGGAGAAGGTGGCTACACCTTC
TRBJ1-6,TRBV6-2/TRBV6-3,-,-,CASSYPTANSPLHF,TGTGCCAGCAGTTACCCGACAGCTAATTCACCCCTCCACTTT
TRBJ1-2,TRBV5-6,-,TRBD1,CASSLGDRAGGYTF,TGTGCCAGCAGCTTGGGGGACAGGGCAGGTGGCTACACCTTC
TRBJ2-3,TRBV6-5,-,-,CASTGSTDTQYF,TGTGCCAGCACCGGCAGCACAGATACGCAGTATTTT
TRBJ2-7,TRBV25-1,-,TRBD1,CASSEILGDSASYEQYF,TGTGCCAGCAGTGAAATATTGGGGGACAGCGCTTCCTACGAGCAGTACTTC
TRBJ2-1,TRBV29-1,-,TRBD1,CSVSTGGDEQFF,TGCAGCGTCTCGACAGGGGGCGATGAGCAGTTCTTC
TRBJ1-6,TRBV6-5,-,-,CASRGRVGSPLHF,TGTGCCAGCAGGGGCAGGGTCGGCTCACCCCTCCACTTT
TRBJ2-7,TRBV7-2,-,-,CASSPAGGPPLGEQYF,TGTGCCAGCAGCCCTGCCGGGGGACCACCCCTTGGGGAGCAGTACTTC
TRBJ2-7,TRBV5-4,-,-,CASSLAGAEQYF,TGTGCCAGCAGCTTGGCCGGGGCCGAGCAGTACTTC
TRBJ1-6,TRBV4-3,-,-,CASSQDRAGAHSPLHF,TGCGCCAGCAGCCAAGATAGAGCAGGGGCTCATTCACCCCTCCACTTT
TRBJ1-2,TRBV9,-,-,CASSVVGSNYGYTF,TGTGCCAGCAGCGTAGTTGGGAGTAACTATGGCTACACCTTC
TRBJ2-3,TRBV3-1/TRBV3-2,once,TRBD2,CASTSPGGADTQYF,TGTGCCAGCACAAGTCCGGGGGGGGCAGATACGCAGTATTTT
TRBJ2-5,TRBV6-1,-,-,CASSEWSGRTYGETQYF,TGTGCCAGCAGTGAATGGTCTGGCAGGACCTACGGAGAGACCCAGTACTTC
TRBJ2-7,TRBV10-3,once,-,CAISQSGLYEQYF,TGTGCCATCAGTCAATCAGGACTCTACGAGCAGTACTTC
TRBJ1-5,TRBV19,once,-,CASSHIQGIGNQPQHF,TGTGCCAGTAGCCACATCCAGGGGATCGGCAATCAGCCCCAGCATTTT
TRBJ2-3,TRBV11-2,once,-,CASSLFLGGTDTQYF,TGTGCCAGCAGCTTATTCCTGGGGGGCACAGATACGCAGTATTTT
TRBJ2-3,TRBV3-1/TRBV3-2,-,-,CASSQDPTTQYF,TGTGCCAGCAGCCAAGATCCTACTACGCAGTATTTT
TRBJ1-1,TRBV18,-,-,CASSPPLSRAPNTEAFF,TGTGCCAGCTCACCACCATTGTCCAGGGCGCCGAACACTGAAGCTTTCTTT
TRBJ1-2,TRBV5-6,-,-,CASSLAYNYGYTF,TGTGCCAGCAGCTTGGCCTATAACTATGGCTACACCTTC
TRBJ2-1,TRBV18,-,TRBD2,CASSPPVGRGYNEQFF,TGTGCCAGCTCACCACCGGTCGGGCGGGGGTACAATGAGCAGTTCTTC
TRBJ2-2,TRBV2,-,-,CASTQSLTNTGELFF,TGTGCCAGCACCCAAAGTTTGACCAACACCGGGGAGCTGTTTTTT
TRBJ1-2,TRBV6-6,-,TRBD1,CASRDRVGYTF,TGTGCCAGCAGAGACAGGGTCGGCTACACCTTC
TRBJ2-7,TRBV6-5,-,-,CASSYSISGSSYEQYF,TGTGCCAGCAGTTACTCGATCTCAGGGAGCTCCTACGAGCAGTACTTC